This T cell receptor beta chain is drawn from a study of graft-versus-host responses after intestinal transplantation. About the study: Transplantation in recipients was multivisceral, liver-intestinal, or isolated intestinal. Study-level results: There was an association between peak levels of circulating GvH clones and early post-transplant HvG declines. GvH clones occurred in recipient marrow; some first appeared in ileum or blood.

The data were produced by immunoSEQ multiplex PCR, yet TCRdb's version contains in-frame clones alone and is incomplete. The repertoire includes some 96,000 clones, about 88% of them detected once, and around 0.95% sits in the top ten. The CDR3 spans 15 residues. Germline V gene data show CDR1 as SNHLY and CDR2 as FYNNEI. V shed 7 bases, J shed 2 bases, and the junction held 9 bases outside the gene matches. For this clone: Its specificity is not known.

The chain has TRBV2 and TRBJ2-3, with 7 bases aligning to TRBD1. The sequencing used unstimulated CD4+ T cells sorted from spleen or lymph node cells, collected before transplant. This receptor was obtained from a human donor who was the organ donor for an intestinal transplant. CDR3 in DNA: TGTGCCAGCAAATATGGACAGGCCCCCACAGATACGCAGTATTTT. Amino acid sequence: CASKYGQAPTDTQYF.